This T cell receptor beta chain was observed in a study of T cells after yellow fever vaccination (dated by TCRdb to about 2019). Background on the whole study: Libraries from fractions with low cell numbers were prepared with the SMART-Seq v4 Ultra Low Input RNA kit. Two healthy male donors made up the cohort, one aged 18 to 29 years and the other aged 30 to 40 years. Bulk TCR alpha and beta repertoires were sequenced longitudinally to track T-cell clones before and after primary and booster YFV17D yellow fever vaccination. Blood was collected at multiple timepoints before and after primary and secondary immunization, and bulk PBMC replicates and cell subsets were isolated. General study outcomes and caveats: A small share of clonotypes was detected in both CD4 and CD8 compartments, with the overlap likely arising from convergent recombination. The study included only a couple of donors, which limits how far the findings can be generalized. Computational filtering was required because FACS-sorted repertoires could contain abundant contaminating clonotypes from the bulk population. Most clones expanded after primary vaccination (around 96% of CD4 and around 89% of CD8) were re-detected after the booster, suggesting that broad memory maintenance occurred. The secondary T-cell response was found to be weaker but faster than the primary response, with a peak reached on day 5 rather than on day 15.

Sequencer: Illumina NovaSeq 6000. TCR cDNA was synthesized by 5'RACE template switching, through which a universal primer site and unique molecular identifiers were introduced. cDNA synthesis was primed from both the TCR alpha and TCR beta constant segments. Library amplification involved two PCR steps, and the second step added sample barcodes and sequencing adapters. Libraries were sequenced on Illumina HiSeq 2500 (2x100 bp) or NovaSeq (2x150 bp). The study's processing was this. Reads were demultiplexed and collapsed into UMI consensus sequences with MIGEC, and V(D)J alignment was performed with MiXCR. Vaccine-responding clonotypes were defined with edgeR using replicate PBMC samples, requiring FDR below 0.01 and a log2 fold change above 5 up to day 15. Each bulk clonotype received a CD4 or CD8 identity based on whether the sequenced CD4 or CD8 repertoire contained that clonotype at higher abundance. TCRdb handled the public reads itself, with Q25 trimming in fastp and clone calling in MiXCR, and kept productive beta chains. Rows with a matching CDR3 protein are joined into one entry that keeps the most common DNA and genes. The V and J calls and clone size come from TCRdb's table, not from the authors' own analysis. In all, the sample holds some 420,000 distinct CDR3 sequences, and about 17% of those were seen once. The biggest ten clones account for 15% to 20% of the sample.

Taken from cysteine to phenylalanine, the CDR3 has 13 residues. Only CDR3 DNA remains: 39 bases, in frame from the first base. A distance of 8 bases separates the germline ends of V and J, which lose 5 bases and 3 bases respectively. Per the publication, the treatment or condition label means: live attenuated yellow fever vaccine strain. Two biological replicates of bulk PBMCs were collected at each blood-draw timepoint. A standard Ficoll-Paque protocol was used to isolate PBMCs from peripheral blood. TriZol was used to extract RNA from bulk PBMCs, CD4 and CD8 fractions, and dextramer-positive and dextramer-negative fractions. This clonotype showed up just a few times. What antigen it recognizes has not been identified. No quality values exist for individual bases; no much larger clone is one base distant.

The receptor comes from a young man who received the YFV17D yellow fever vaccine. The chain is made from TRBV12-3 or TRBV12-4 and TRBJ1-5; the D gene identity is not certain. The source material was PBMCs, sampled before the yellow fever booster vaccination. In nucleotides, the sequence is TGTGCCAGCAGTACCCCTCTCAATCAGCCCCAGCATTTT. Its protein is CASSTPLNQPQHF.